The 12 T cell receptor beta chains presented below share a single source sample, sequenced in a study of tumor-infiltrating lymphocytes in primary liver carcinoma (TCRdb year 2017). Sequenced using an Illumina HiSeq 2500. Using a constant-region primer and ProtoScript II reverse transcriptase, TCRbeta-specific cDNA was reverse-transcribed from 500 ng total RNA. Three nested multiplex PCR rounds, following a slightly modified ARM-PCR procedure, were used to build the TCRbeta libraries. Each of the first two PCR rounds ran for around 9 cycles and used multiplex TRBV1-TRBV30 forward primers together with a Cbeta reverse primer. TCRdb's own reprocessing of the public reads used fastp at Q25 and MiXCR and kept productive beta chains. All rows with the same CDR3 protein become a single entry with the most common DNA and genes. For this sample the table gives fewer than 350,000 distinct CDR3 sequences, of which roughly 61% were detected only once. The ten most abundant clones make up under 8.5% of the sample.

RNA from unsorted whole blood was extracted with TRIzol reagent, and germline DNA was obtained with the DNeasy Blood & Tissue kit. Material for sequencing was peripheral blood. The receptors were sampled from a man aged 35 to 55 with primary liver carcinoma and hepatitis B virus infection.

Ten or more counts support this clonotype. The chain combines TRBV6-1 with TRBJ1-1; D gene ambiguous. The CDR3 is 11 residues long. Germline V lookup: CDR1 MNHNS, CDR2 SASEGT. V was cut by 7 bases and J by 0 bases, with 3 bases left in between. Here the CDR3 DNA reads TGTGCCAGCATAATGAACACTGAAGCTTTCTTT. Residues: CASIMNTEAFF.

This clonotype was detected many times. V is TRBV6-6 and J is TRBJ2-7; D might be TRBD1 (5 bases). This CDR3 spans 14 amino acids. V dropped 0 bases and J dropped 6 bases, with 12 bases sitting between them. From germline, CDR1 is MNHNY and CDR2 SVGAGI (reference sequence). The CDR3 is CASSYSGHTSEQYF. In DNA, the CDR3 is TGTGCCAGCAGTTACTCGGGGCATACTTCCGAGCAGTACTTC.

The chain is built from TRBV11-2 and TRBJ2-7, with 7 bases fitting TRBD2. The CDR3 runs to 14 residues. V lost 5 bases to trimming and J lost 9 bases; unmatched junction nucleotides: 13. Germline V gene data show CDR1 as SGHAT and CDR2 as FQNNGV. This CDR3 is CASSALARGIGQYF. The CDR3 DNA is TGTGCCAGCAGCGCACTAGCGCGAGGGATCGGGCAGTACTTC.

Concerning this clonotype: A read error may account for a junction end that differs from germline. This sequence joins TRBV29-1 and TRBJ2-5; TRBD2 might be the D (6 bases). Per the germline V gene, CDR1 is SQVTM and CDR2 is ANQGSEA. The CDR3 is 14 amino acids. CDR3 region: CSVGHGGPEETQHF. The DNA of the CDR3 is TGCAGTGTTGGTCACGGAGGGCCAGAAGAGACCCAGCACTTC.

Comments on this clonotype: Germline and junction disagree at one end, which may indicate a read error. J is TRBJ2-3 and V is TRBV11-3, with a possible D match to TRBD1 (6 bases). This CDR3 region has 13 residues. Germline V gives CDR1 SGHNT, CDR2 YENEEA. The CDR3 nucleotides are TGTGCCAGCAGCCAAACAGGGTTGGATACACAGTATTTT. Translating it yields CASSQTGLDTQYF.

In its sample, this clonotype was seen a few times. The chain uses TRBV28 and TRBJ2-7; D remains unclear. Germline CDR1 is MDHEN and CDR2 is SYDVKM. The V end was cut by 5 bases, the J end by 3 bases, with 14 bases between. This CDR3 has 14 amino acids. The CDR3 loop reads CASSLPGGDYEQYF. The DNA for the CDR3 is TGTGCCAGCAGTCTACCCGGCGGTGACTACGAGCAGTACTTC. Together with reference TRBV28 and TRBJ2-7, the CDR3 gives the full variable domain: DVKVTQSSRYLVKRTGEKVFLECVQDMDHENMFWYRQDPGLGLRLIYFSYDVKMKEKGDIPEGYSVSREKKERFSLILESASTNQTSMYLCASSLPGGDYEQYFGPGTRLTVT.

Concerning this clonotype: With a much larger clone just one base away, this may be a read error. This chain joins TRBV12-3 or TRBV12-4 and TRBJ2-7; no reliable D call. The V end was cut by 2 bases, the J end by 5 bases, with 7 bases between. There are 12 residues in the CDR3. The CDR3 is CASSLCVHEQYF. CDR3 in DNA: TGTGCCAGCAGTTTATGTGTCCACGAGCAGTACTTC.

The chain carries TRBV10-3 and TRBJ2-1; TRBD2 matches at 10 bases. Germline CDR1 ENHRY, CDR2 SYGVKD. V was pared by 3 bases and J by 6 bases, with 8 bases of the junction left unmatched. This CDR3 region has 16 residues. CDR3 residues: CAISDGAGGPGNEQFF. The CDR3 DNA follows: TGTGCCATCAGTGATGGAGCGGGAGGGCCAGGCAATGAGCAGTTCTTC.

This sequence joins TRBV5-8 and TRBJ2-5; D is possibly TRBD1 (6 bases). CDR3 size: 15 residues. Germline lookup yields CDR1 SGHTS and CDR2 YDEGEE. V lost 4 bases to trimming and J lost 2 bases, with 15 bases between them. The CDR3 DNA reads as TGTGCCAGCAGCCCAATGGGACAACTACAAGAGACCCAGTACTTC. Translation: CASSPMGQLQETQYF.

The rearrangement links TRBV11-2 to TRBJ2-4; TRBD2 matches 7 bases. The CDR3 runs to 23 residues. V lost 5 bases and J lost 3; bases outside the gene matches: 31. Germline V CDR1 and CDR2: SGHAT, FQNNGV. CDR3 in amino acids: CASSQSVFDASLTGGSVKNIQYF. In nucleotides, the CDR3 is TGTGCCAGCAGCCAGTCCGTTTTTGACGCTTCACTAACGGGAGGATCAGTCAAAAACATTCAGTACTTC.

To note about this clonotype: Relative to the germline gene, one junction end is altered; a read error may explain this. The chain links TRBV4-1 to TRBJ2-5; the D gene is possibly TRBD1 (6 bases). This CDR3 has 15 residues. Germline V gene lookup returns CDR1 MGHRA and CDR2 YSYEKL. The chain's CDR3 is CASSQGNRDAEIQYF. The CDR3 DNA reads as TGCGCCAGCAGCCAAGGAAACAGGGATGCGGAGATCCAGTACTTC.

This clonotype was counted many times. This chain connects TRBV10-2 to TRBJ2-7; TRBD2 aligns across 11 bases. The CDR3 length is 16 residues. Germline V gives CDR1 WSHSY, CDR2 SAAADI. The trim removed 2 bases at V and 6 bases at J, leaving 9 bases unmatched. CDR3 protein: CASSEISGRAAVEQYF. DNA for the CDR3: TGCGCCAGCAGTGAGATTAGCGGGAGGGCCGCCGTCGAGCAGTACTTC.